These 29 T cell receptor beta chains were all obtained from the same sample, sequenced in a study of blood T cell repertoires in COVID-19. Sequencing used immunoSEQ multiplex PCR; TCRdb keeps in-frame clones, though not all of them. The sample yields 250,000 to 300,000 clones, around 89% seen once. The sequencing sample was made of peripheral blood. All receptors derive from a man aged 40-50 years with acute or convalescent COVID-19.

This clone has only one observation. The chain uses TRBV7-9 and TRBJ1-4; 12 nucleotides agree with TRBD1. The CDR3 length is 15 residues. Trimming cost V 5 bases and J 12 bases; bases outside gene matches: 10. Looked up from germline, CDR1 is SEHNR and CDR2 is FQNEAQ (reference sequence). CDR3 DNA: TGTGCCAGCAGCGTGCCGGGACAGGGGGCCCCTGAACTGTTTTTT. It encodes CASSVPGQGAPELFF.

The sample holds one count of this clone. This chain links TRBV7-9 with TRBJ2-7, with TRBD2 matching over 9 bases. The CDR3 loop spans 13 amino acids. Germline CDR1 reads SEHNR; CDR2 reads FQNEAQ (reference sequence). Trimming took 5 bases from V and 6 from J; bases not matched to a gene: 5. The CDR3, as DNA: TGTGCCAGCAGCCTTCGAGCGGGGGGCGAGCAGTACTTC. As protein: CASSLRAGGEQYF.

This clone occurred once. This chain connects TRBV6-5 to TRBJ2-2; perhaps TRBD1 as D (6 bases). The germline CDR1 and CDR2 sequences are MNHEY and SVGAGI. V dropped 6 bases and J dropped 6 bases, with 17 bases sitting between them. This CDR3 is 15 amino acids long. The DNA for the CDR3 is TGTGCCAGCAGATCAGAGGGGGATATATCCGGGGAGCTGTTTTTT. Translating gives CASRSEGDISGELFF.

The V gene is TRBV12-3 or TRBV12-4, the J gene TRBJ1-5; no clear D gene. This CDR3 region has 13 residues. V lost 5 bases and J lost 9, with 14 bases in between. CDR3 coding DNA: TGTGCCAGCAGTGAAGCAGGCAATTGGCCCCAGCATTTT. Protein: CASSEAGNWPQHF.

The chain employs TRBV18 and TRBJ1-1; D uncertain. The CDR3 length is 14 residues. Germline V gene lookup returns CDR1 KGHSH and CDR2 LQKENI. With 2 bases removed from V and 1 base from J, the gap between germline ends came to 8 bases. Written as DNA, the CDR3 is TGTGCCAGCTCACCATTACAGCCGAACACTGAAGCTTTCTTT. This sequence encodes CASSPLQPNTEAFF.

The chain has TRBV5-1 and TRBJ1-2; maybe TRBD1 (5 bases). Per germline, CDR1 SGHRS and CDR2 YFSETQ. Trimming took 0 bases from V and 8 from J, leaving 20 bases between them. The CDR3 totals 16 residues. DNA of the CDR3: TGCGCCAGCAGCTTGGCCCCCCCGGCAGGGCGAGGCGGCTACACCTTC. This translates into CASSLAPPAGRGGYTF.

The chain joins TRBV29-1 to TRBJ1-5, with D unclear. Germline CDR1 reads SQVTM; CDR2 reads ANQGSEA. This CDR3 is built from 13 residues. The germline V and J ends were trimmed by 4 bases and 6 bases, with 13 bases remaining between them. CDR3 amino acids: CSVVESYGQPQHF. The CDR3 DNA sequence: TGCAGCGTTGTGGAGTCCTACGGTCAGCCCCAGCATTTT.

This sequence joins TRBV12-3 or TRBV12-4 and TRBJ1-2; no reliable D call. This CDR3 has 13 residues. V was trimmed by 2 bases and J by 8 bases, leaving 12 bases between them. The CDR3 coding sequence is TGTGCCAGCAGTTTAACCCACATCGGGGGCTACACCTTC. As protein: CASSLTHIGGYTF.

The CDR3 protein is CASSLFWDGIQGEQYF. For the CDR3, the DNA is TGCGCCAGCAGCTTGTTTTGGGACGGTATACAGGGCGAGCAGTACTTC. The genes are TRBV5-1 and TRBJ2-7; a possible D gene is TRBD1 (6 bases). CDR1 SGHRS and CDR2 YFSETQ come from the germline V gene. V gave up 1 base and J gave up 6 bases, with 20 bases separating them. The CDR3 spans 16 residues.

The chain is built from TRBV21-1 and TRBJ1-5. TRBV21-1 is a pseudogene segment. This CDR3 has 18 residues. The CDR3 sequence is CASSKGHAEHHSNQPQHF. The CDR3 bases are TGTGCCAGCAGCAAAGGTCATGCTGAGCACCATAGCAATCAGCCCCAGCATTTT.

V and J are TRBV5-1 and TRBJ2-3, with D possibly TRBD1 on 6 matching bases. The CDR3 totals 15 residues. The germline V and J ends were trimmed by 4 bases and 1 base, with 13 bases remaining between them. Germline assignment: CDR1 SGHRS and CDR2 YFSETQ. The CDR3 region has the DNA TGCGCCAGCAGCCGTCAGGGGTCCCGCACAGATACGCAGTATTTT. Its protein product is CASSRQGSRTDTQYF.

Comments on this clone: At one of its ends the junction is not consistent with the germline gene, which may arise from a read error. The rearrangement links TRBV6-1 to TRBJ2-7, with TRBD2 as a possible D gene (6 bases). CDR1 and CDR2 from the germline V gene are MNHNS and SASEGT. The CDR3 runs 14 residues. The CDR3 loop reads CASSEAGFSYEQYF. Here the CDR3 DNA reads TGTGCCAGCAGCGAAGCGGGCTTCTCCTACGAGCAGTACTTC.

The chain is built from TRBV6-2 or TRBV6-3 and TRBJ2-2; no firm D call. V was pared by 2 bases and J by 4 bases, with 5 bases between. Germline lookup yields CDR1 MNHEY and CDR2 SVGEGT. The CDR3 has 13 amino acids. CDR3 DNA: TGTGCCAGCAGTTACCGGTTCACCGGGGAGCTGTTTTTT. This gives the protein CASSYRFTGELFF.

This clone was seen just once. DNA for the CDR3: TGTGCCAGCAGCTCCCCAGGGACCGGGGAGCTGTTTTTT. This gives the protein CASSSPGTGELFF. J is TRBJ2-2 and V is TRBV11-2; possibly TRBD1 for D (5 bases). Germline V CDR1 and CDR2: SGHAT, FQNNGV. The V end lost 4 bases, the J end lost 5 bases, and 8 bases lay between the germline ends. The CDR3 runs to 13 residues.

The rearrangement links TRBV11-2 to TRBJ1-1; D gene uncertain. The germline CDR1 and CDR2 sequences are SGHAT and FQNNGV. The CDR3 length is 13 residues. V shed 0 bases and J shed 5 bases, with 7 bases lying between them. Here the CDR3 DNA reads TGTGCCAGCAGCTTAGAGGGGAGAACTGAAGCTTTCTTT. Translation gives CASSLEGRTEAFF.

The genes are TRBV12-3 or TRBV12-4 and TRBJ1-1; D remains unclear. This CDR3 has 11 residues. V lost 3 bases, J lost 7 bases, and 6 bases lay in between. The CDR3 bases are TGTGCCAGCAGTTTCGGGAATGAAGCTTTCTTT. It specifies CASSFGNEAFF.

The table lists this clone with a count of one. The genes are TRBV2 and TRBJ1-3, with 8 bases lining up with TRBD1. The CDR3 extends over 17 amino acids. Per the germline V gene, CDR1 is SNHLY and CDR2 is FYNNEI. V gave up 5 bases and J gave up 6 bases; unmatched junction bases: 15. This chain's CDR3 is CASSPNFRTGQTNTIYF. The CDR3 bases are TGTGCCAGCAGTCCTAACTTTCGGACAGGGCAAACAAACACCATATATTTT.

This rearrangement joins TRBV18 to TRBJ1-1; possibly TRBD1 for D (5 bases). Trimming removed 8 bases at V and 1 base at J, with 14 bases between. The germline V gene encodes CDR1 KGHSH and CDR2 LQKENI. This CDR3 has 14 residues. The CDR3 DNA is TGTGCCAGCACTGGGGGGGTACAGAACACTGAAGCTTTCTTT. Amino acid sequence: CASTGGVQNTEAFF.

V is TRBV2 and J is TRBJ1-2; 7 bases are shared with TRBD1. CDR3 length equals 13 residues. V gave up 7 bases and J gave up 8 bases; unmatched junction bases: 10. Germline V CDR1 and CDR2: SNHLY, FYNNEI. The CDR3 nucleotides read TGTGCCAGCAACACGAACAGGGGAGGAGGCTACACCTTC. Protein sequence: CASNTNRGGGYTF.

The chain has TRBV6-1 and TRBJ1-5; 7 nucleotides agree with TRBD1. Trimming at V came to 0 bases and at J to 3 bases, leaving 8 bases not matched to a gene. Germline V gene sequence: CDR1 MNHNS, CDR2 SASEGT. The CDR3 covers 17 residues. The CDR3 sequence: CASSEALRGQYNQPQHF. The CDR3 DNA sequence: TGTGCCAGCAGTGAAGCGCTTCGGGGACAGTACAATCAGCCCCAGCATTTT.

This sequence joins TRBV5-5 and TRBJ2-6, with D uncertain. Germline CDR1 SGHKS, CDR2 YYEKEE (reference sequence). Trimming cost V 1 base and J 0 bases, with 5 bases left between them. CDR3 length: 15 amino acids. The CDR3 region is CASSLSTSGANVLTF. In DNA, the CDR3 is TGTGCCAGCAGCTTGAGCACCTCTGGGGCCAACGTCCTGACTTTC.

The rearrangement uses TRBV2 and TRBJ2-7, with D perhaps matching TRBD2 (7 bases). V lost 10 bases and J lost 5, with 15 bases in between. This CDR3 contains 12 residues. Per the germline V gene, CDR1 is SNHLY and CDR2 is FYNNEI. The CDR3 DNA is TGTGCCAAAGGGGGAGGGACAAACGAGCAGTACTTC. This encodes CAKGGGTNEQYF.

This chain joins TRBV7-3 and TRBJ2-3, with D unclear. Deletions cut 1 base from V and 8 bases from J, with 13 bases between. Germline CDR1 is SGHTA and CDR2 is FQGTGA. CDR3 length: 14 residues. This CDR3 is CASSLSASPGTQYF. In nucleotides, the CDR3 is TGTGCCAGCAGCTTAAGCGCGTCCCCCGGTACGCAGTATTTT.

The rearrangement uses TRBV7-6 and TRBJ1-2, with D perhaps TRBD1 (5 bases). The CDR3 has 17 amino acids. The germline V gene encodes CDR1 SGHVS and CDR2 FNYEAQ. V was pared by 5 bases and J by 6 bases, with 25 bases between. The CDR3 DNA is TGTGCCAGCAGCCCCTCCTCACAGGCGTACTCGTTGGATGGCTACACCTTC. Its translation is CASSPSSQAYSLDGYTF.

In its sample, this clone was seen a few times. This chain uses TRBV30 with TRBJ1-1, with D possibly being TRBD1 (5 bases). V lost 2 bases, J lost 11 bases, and 18 bases lay in between. CDR1 is GTSNPN and CDR2 is SVGIG in the germline V gene (reference sequence). The CDR3 covers 13 residues. CDR3 loop: CAWSKGQGLGAFF. DNA for the CDR3: TGTGCCTGGAGTAAAGGTCAGGGACTCGGGGCTTTCTTT.

The rearrangement joins TRBV5-4 to TRBJ1-6; the D is unclear. The CDR3 has 16 residues. Between the trimmed V and J ends, which lost 3 bases and 7 bases, there was a span of 17 bases. Germline loops: CDR1 SGHNT, CDR2 YYREEE (reference sequence). The CDR3, as DNA: TGTGCCAGCAGCTCTTCGGCGCACGGAGCCAATTCACCCCTCCACTTT. Protein sequence: CASSSSAHGANSPLHF.

The gene calls are TRBV7-9 and TRBJ2-3; 9 nucleotides agree with TRBD1. V was clipped by 5 bases and J by 11 bases; unmatched bases: 2. Per the germline V gene, CDR1 is SEHNR and CDR2 is FQNEAQ (reference sequence). This CDR3 spans 11 amino acids. For the CDR3, the DNA is TGTGCCAGCAGCCGGGACAGGGTGCAGTATTTT. Translated: CASSRDRVQYF.

V is TRBV24-1 and J is TRBJ2-7; TRBD2 matches 14 bases. The CDR3 has 18 amino acids. Unmatched junction bases numbered 13, after V lost 9 bases and J lost 1 base. Germline V lookup: CDR1 KGHDR, CDR2 SFDVKD. CDR3 DNA sequence: TGTGCCACCTTACCCGGGACTAGCGGGGGCCCCTGTTCCTACGAGCAGTACTTC. This translates into CATLPGTSGGPCSYEQYF.

V usage is TRBV7-9 and J usage is TRBJ2-3; 9 bases are shared with TRBD2. The CDR3 is made up of 15 amino acids. After removal of 1 base from V and 3 bases from J, the junction contained 2 bases not matched to a gene. The germline CDR1 and CDR2 sequences are SEHNR and FQNEAQ (reference sequence). CDR3 in DNA: TGTGCCAGCAGCTTAGAGCTAGCGGGGACAGATACGCAGTATTTT. This encodes CASSLELAGTDTQYF.